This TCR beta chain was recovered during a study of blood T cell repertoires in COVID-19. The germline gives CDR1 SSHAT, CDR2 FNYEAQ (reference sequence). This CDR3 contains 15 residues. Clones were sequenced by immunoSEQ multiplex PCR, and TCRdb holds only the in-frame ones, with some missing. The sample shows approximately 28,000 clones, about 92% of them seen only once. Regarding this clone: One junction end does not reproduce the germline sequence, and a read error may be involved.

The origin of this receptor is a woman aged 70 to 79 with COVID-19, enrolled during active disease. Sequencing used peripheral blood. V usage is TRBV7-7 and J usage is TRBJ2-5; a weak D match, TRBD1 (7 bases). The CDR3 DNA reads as TGTGCTAGCAGCTTAGGGGGGACAGAACAAGAGACCCAGTACTTC. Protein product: CASSLGGTEQETQYF.